This T cell receptor (beta chain) was profiled in a study of blood T cell repertoires in COVID-19. Study summary: Both acute and convalescent COVID-19 samples were obtained from the United States, Italy and Spain. PBMCs, B-cell-depleted T cells, or T cells provided the cDNA or gDNA that made up the material.

This clone showed up just once. The CDR3 contains 15 residues. Looked up from germline, CDR1 is MNHEY and CDR2 is SMNVEV (reference sequence). The ends were cut back, 2 bases at V and 0 bases at J, with 10 bases in the middle. In the authors' methods: Amplification of reference gene primers was used by the study to estimate nucleated cell counts. Profiling relied on immunoSEQ multiplex PCR, and the TCRdb table lists in-frame clones only, not all of them. That table gives V, J and clone size, and the DNA gave D and trimming. The sample includes some 130,000 clones, more than 70% seen only once; the top ten take 10% to 13%.

Material for sequencing was peripheral blood. This clonotype was obtained from a man aged 45-65 years with acute or convalescent COVID-19. The genes are TRBV27 and TRBJ1-2; D is undetermined. The CDR3 nucleotides read TGTGCCAGCAGTTTAAGGAGGTCAGCTAACTATGGCTACACCTTC. The encoded protein is CASSLRRSANYGYTF.